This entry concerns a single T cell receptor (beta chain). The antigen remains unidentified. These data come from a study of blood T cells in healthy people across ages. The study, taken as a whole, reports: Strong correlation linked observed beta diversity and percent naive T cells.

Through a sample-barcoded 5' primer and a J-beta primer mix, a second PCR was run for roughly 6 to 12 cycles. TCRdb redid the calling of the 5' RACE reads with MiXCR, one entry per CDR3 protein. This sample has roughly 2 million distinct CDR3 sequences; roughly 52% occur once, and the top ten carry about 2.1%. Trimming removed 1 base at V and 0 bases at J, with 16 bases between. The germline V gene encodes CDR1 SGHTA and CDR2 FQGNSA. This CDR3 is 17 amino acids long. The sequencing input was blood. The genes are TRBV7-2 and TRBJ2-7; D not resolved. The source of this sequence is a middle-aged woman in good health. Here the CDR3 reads CASSLDGSGSPSYEQYF. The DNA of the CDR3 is TGTGCCAGCAGCTTAGATGGTTCAGGTAGCCCCTCCTACGAGCAGTACTTC.